This T cell receptor beta chain was found in a study of T-cell reconstitution after alpha-beta-depleted transplantation in children. The germline gives CDR1 KGHSH, CDR2 LQKENI. The CDR3 spans 16 residues. A TCRbeta library incorporating unique molecular identifiers was prepared. TCRdb recomputed calls from the PCR reads with MiXCR, one row per CDR3 protein. The sample yields roughly 200,000 distinct CDR3 sequences, about 6.4% seen once. Note on this clonotype: A single base separates this from a much larger clone, so it may be a read error.

The specimen comprised PBMCs from the stem cell graft donor, sampled from the stem cell graft. This clonotype was sampled from a human donor who donated a stem cell graft to a child with Wiskott-Aldrich syndrome. This chain joins TRBV18 and TRBJ2-1; D may be TRBD2 (5 bases). CDR3 protein: CSSWTGIVSSYNEQFF. CDR3 bases: TGTTCCAGCTGGACGGGGATTGTGAGCTCCTACAATGAGCAGTTCTTC. The full variable domain, its missing parts supplied by reference TRBV18 and TRBJ2-1, is NAGVMQNPRHLVRRRGQEARLRCSPMKGHSHVYWYRQLPEEGLKFMVYLQKENIIDESGMPKERFSAEFPKEGPSILRIQQVVRGDSAAYFCSSWTGIVSSYNEQFFGPGTRLTVL.